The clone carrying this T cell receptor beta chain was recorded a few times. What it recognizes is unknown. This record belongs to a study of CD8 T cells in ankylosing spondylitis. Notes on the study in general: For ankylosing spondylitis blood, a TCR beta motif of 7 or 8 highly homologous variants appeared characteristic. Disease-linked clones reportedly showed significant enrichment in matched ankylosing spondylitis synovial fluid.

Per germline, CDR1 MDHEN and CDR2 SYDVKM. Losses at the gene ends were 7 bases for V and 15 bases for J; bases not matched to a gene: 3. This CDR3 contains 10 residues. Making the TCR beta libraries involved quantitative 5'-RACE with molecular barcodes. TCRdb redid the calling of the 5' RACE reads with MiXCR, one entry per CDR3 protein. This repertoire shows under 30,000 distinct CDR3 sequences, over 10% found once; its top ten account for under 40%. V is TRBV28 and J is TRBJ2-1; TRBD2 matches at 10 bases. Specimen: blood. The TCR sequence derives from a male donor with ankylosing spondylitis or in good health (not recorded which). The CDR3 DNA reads TGTGCCAGCATGGGACTAGCGCCGTTCTTC. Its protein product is CASMGLAPFF. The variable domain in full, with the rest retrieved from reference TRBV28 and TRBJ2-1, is DVKVTQSSRYLVKRTGEKVFLECVQDMDHENMFWYRQDPGLGLRLIYFSYDVKMKEKGDIPEGYSVSREKKERFSLILESASTNQTSMYLCASMGLAPFFGPGTRLTVL.